This TCR beta chain was captured in a study of T-cell memory formation after mild COVID-19. As for the study in general: TCR clusters mostly belonged to single donors. General study findings and limits: Pre-infection memory already had some responding clones, implying cross-reactive memory joined. While clones contracting from day 15 to 85 were balanced between CD4 and CD8, later expanders leaned CD4+.

As for this clonotype: Its matching antigen is unknown.

It was 5'RACE with constant-segment primers that produced the TCR alpha and TCR beta cDNA libraries, which carried sample barcodes and UMIs. TCRdb re-derived calls from the 5' RACE reads in MiXCR, one entry per CDR3 protein. The table records approximately 98,000 distinct CDR3 sequences, 15% to 20% of them present only once. Trimming cost V 4 bases and J 0 bases, with 10 bases left between them. Germline V gives CDR1 KGHSH, CDR2 LQKENI. The CDR3 sequence is 15 residues long. The specimen sequenced was PBMCs or a T cell subset sorted from them (not recorded which). The chain uses TRBV18 and TRBJ2-1, with D perhaps matching TRBD1 (5 bases). The receptor comes from a man between 18 and 35 years old who had mild COVID-19 (a few samples of this study predate the infection). Cell type and time point are not known. The CDR3 sequence: CASSRTGPSYNEQFF. DNA for the CDR3: TGTGCCAGCTCACGCACAGGACCCTCCTACAATGAGCAGTTCTTC.